This passage covers 17 T cell receptor beta chains from one sample sequenced in a study of early T cells in non-severe SARS-CoV-2 infection. In TCRdb, the 5' RACE reads were re-called with MiXCR into one record per CDR3 protein. The repertoire holds roughly 30,000 distinct CDR3 sequences, 4.5% seen once, with about 6% in the top ten. Sequencing used whole blood. These receptors originate from an adult who was a healthcare worker with PCR-confirmed SARS-CoV-2 infection or an uninfected control (not recorded which).

This clonotype was observed many times. Written as DNA, the CDR3 is TGTGCCAGCAGTGGTCAGGGGTACACTGAAGCTTTCTTT. It is translated as CASSGQGYTEAFF. The chain uses TRBV2 and TRBJ1-1, with D tentatively TRBD1 (6 bases). Germline V gives CDR1 SNHLY, CDR2 FYNNEI. The CDR3 length is 13 residues. V was cut by 4 bases and J by 3 bases, with 9 bases left in between.

This chain connects TRBV3-1 to TRBJ2-7, with 7 nucleotides matching TRBD2. Germline CDR1 is LGHDT and CDR2 is YNNKEL (reference sequence). The CDR3 runs 15 residues. V lost 3 bases and J lost 3; bases outside the gene matches: 8. The CDR3 DNA follows: TGTGCCAGCAGCCACTTGGGCGGGGGTAGCTACGAGCAGTACTTC. It translates to CASSHLGGGSYEQYF.

The table lists this clonotype with a few counts. The gene calls are TRBV5-7 and TRBJ2-1, with D possibly TRBD1 on 6 matching bases. TRBV5-7 is annotated as an ORF whose role is uncertain. The CDR3 spans 15 residues. Trimming cost V 3 bases and J 3 bases, with 13 bases left between them. CDR3: CASSWRNRDYNEQFF. The DNA for the CDR3 is TGTGCCAGCAGCTGGAGAAACAGGGACTACAATGAGCAGTTCTTC.

The rearrangement links TRBV7-6 to TRBJ1-3; D unclear. The CDR3 has 15 amino acids. Germline V gene sequence: CDR1 SGHVS, CDR2 FNYEAQ. Trimming stripped 1 base from V and 0 bases from J, with 7 bases between. For the CDR3, the DNA is TGTGCCAGCAGCTTAGACAGTAACTCTGGAAACACCATATATTTT. It is translated as CASSLDSNSGNTIYF.

This clonotype was counted ten times or more. V usage is TRBV6-2 or TRBV6-3 and J usage is TRBJ2-1; 8 bases agree with TRBD2. Trimming removed 6 bases from V and 2 bases from J; junction bases left unmatched: 6. CDR1 MNHEY and CDR2 SVGEGT come from the germline V gene. The length of the CDR3 is 15 residues. CDR3 amino acids: CASSLSGATYNEQFF. The CDR3 DNA sequence: TGTGCCAGCAGCCTTAGCGGGGCTACCTACAATGAGCAGTTCTTC.

This clonotype was seen a handful of times. The chain joins TRBV20-1 to TRBJ2-1, with 14 bases matching TRBD2. The V and J ends lost 2 bases and 0 bases, in that order; junction bases with no gene match: 6. The CDR3 contains 18 residues. Per the germline V gene, CDR1 is DFQATT and CDR2 is SNEGSKA (reference sequence). The chain's CDR3 is CSARMTSGRATSYNEQFF. CDR3 nucleotide sequence: TGCAGTGCTAGAATGACTAGCGGGAGGGCCACCTCCTACAATGAGCAGTTCTTC.

This clonotype was detected many times. The chain recombines TRBV13 with TRBJ2-5; 8 positions agree with TRBD1. V lost 5 bases to trimming and J lost 5 bases; unmatched junction nucleotides: 10. Germline CDR1 reads PRHDT; CDR2 reads FYEKMQ (reference sequence). CDR3 length: 15 amino acids. CDR3 bases: TGTGCCAGCAGCCCAAGCGCAGGGGGCTGGGAGACCCAGTACTTC. Translated: CASSPSAGGWETQYF.

This clonotype was detected ten times or more. The V gene is TRBV29-1, the J gene TRBJ1-1, with D uncertain. Germline-derived CDR1 and CDR2 are SQVTM and ANQGSEA. Trimming removed 4 bases at V and 4 bases at J, with 13 bases between. The CDR3 totals 13 residues. CDR3 in amino acids: CSVARPMATEAFF. In DNA, the CDR3 is TGCAGCGTTGCCAGACCCATGGCCACTGAAGCTTTCTTT.

This clonotype was observed at least ten times. The chain joins TRBV7-2 to TRBJ2-1, with a possible D match to TRBD2 (6 bases). The CDR3 is 13 amino acids. The ends were cut back, 3 bases at V and 8 bases at J, with 11 bases in the middle. The V gene's germline CDR1 is SGHTA and CDR2 FQGNSA. CDR3 region: CASSFLAPDEQFF. CDR3 nucleotides: TGTGCCAGCAGCTTCCTAGCGCCGGATGAGCAGTTCTTC. The whole variable domain, filled in from reference TRBV7-2 and TRBJ2-1, reads GAGVSQSPSNKVTEKGKDVELRCDPISGHTALYWYRQSLGQGLEFLIYFQGNSAPDKSGLPSDRFSAERTGGSVSTLTIQRTQQEDSAVYLCASSFLAPDEQFFGPGTRLTVL.

The V gene is TRBV7-2, the J gene TRBJ2-7, with 7 bases that match TRBD2. The CDR3 is made up of 14 amino acids. Germline V CDR1 and CDR2: SGHTA, FQGNSA. The trim removed 4 bases at V and 5 bases at J, leaving 8 bases unmatched. CDR3 bases: TGTGCCAGCAGCTCACGGACTAGAAGCGACGAGCAGTACTTC. Translated: CASSSRTRSDEQYF.

This chain uses TRBV5-1 with TRBJ2-3; the match to TRBD1 covers 10 bases. CDR3 size: 15 residues. CDR1 and CDR2 from the germline V gene are SGHRS and YFSETQ. V lost 0 bases, J lost 6 bases, and 4 bases stayed unmatched. CDR3 sequence reads: CASSLAGTGADTQYF. The DNA of the CDR3 is TGCGCCAGCAGCTTGGCCGGGACAGGGGCGGATACGCAGTATTTT.

This clonotype was found many times. The chain recombines TRBV10-2 with TRBJ2-1; a possible D gene is TRBD2 (6 bases). The CDR3 covers 16 residues. Germline CDR1 and CDR2: WSHSY and SAAADI. V was clipped by 3 bases and J by 3 bases, with 15 bases between them. This CDR3 is CASSETGTGVYNEQFF. The CDR3 DNA reads as TGCGCCAGCAGTGAAACCGGGACTGGGGTCTACAATGAGCAGTTCTTC.

There are many counts of this clonotype. This chain links TRBV11-2 with TRBJ2-1; no clear D gene. CDR3 length: 15 residues. Germline values: CDR1 SGHAT, CDR2 FQNNGV. The V end was cut by 4 bases, the J end by 4 bases, with 14 bases between. The CDR3 nucleotides are TGTGCCAGCAGCTCCCTCCGGCAGGTGTACAATGAGCAGTTCTTC. Protein product: CASSSLRQVYNEQFF.

The rearrangement joins TRBV18 to TRBJ2-7, with 7 positions matching TRBD1. CDR3 length equals 12 residues. Germline V lookup: CDR1 KGHSH, CDR2 LQKENI. The junction had 3 bases not matched to a gene; V was cut back by 3 bases and J by 7 bases. The DNA for the CDR3 is TGTGCCAGCTCACCCGACAGGGATGAGCAGTACTTC. Translation gives CASSPDRDEQYF.

In its sample, this clonotype was seen many times. The gene calls are TRBV20-1 and TRBJ2-3, with 9 bases that match TRBD1. J was trimmed by 3 bases and V by 4 bases; bases with no gene match: 8. The CDR3 sequence is 15 residues long. Germline lookup yields CDR1 DFQATT and CDR2 SNEGSKA (reference sequence). The CDR3 loop is CSAMEGQGWTDTQYF. Here the CDR3 DNA reads TGCAGTGCTATGGAGGGACAGGGATGGACAGATACGCAGTATTTT.

V usage is TRBV14 and J usage is TRBJ2-7; D gene ambiguous. V was trimmed by 3 bases and J by 4 bases, leaving 4 bases between them. CDR1 is SGHDN and CDR2 is FVKESK in the germline V gene. The CDR3 contains 11 residues. Written as DNA, the CDR3 is TGTGCCAGCAGCCACCGATACGAGCAGTACTTC. It yields the protein CASSHRYEQYF.

This clonotype was counted at least ten times. The rearrangement links TRBV4-1 to TRBJ2-7, with 9 bases aligning to TRBD2. The CDR3 length is 16 residues. Losses at the gene ends were 0 bases for V and 3 bases for J; bases not matched to a gene: 6. CDR1 is MGHRA and CDR2 is YSYEKL in the germline V gene. The CDR3 DNA is TGCGCCAGCAGCCAAGATAGGGGCGGGAGGGTCTACGAGCAGTACTTC. Translating gives CASSQDRGGRVYEQYF.